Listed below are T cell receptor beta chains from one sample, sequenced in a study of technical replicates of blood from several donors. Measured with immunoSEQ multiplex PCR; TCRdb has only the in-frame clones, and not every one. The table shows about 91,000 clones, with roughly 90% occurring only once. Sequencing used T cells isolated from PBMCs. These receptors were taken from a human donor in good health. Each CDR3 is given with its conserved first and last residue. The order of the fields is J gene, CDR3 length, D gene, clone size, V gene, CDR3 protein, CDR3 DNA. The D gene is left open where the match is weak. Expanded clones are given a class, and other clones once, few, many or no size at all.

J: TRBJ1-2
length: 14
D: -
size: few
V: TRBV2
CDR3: CASSTRGGRDGYTF
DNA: TGTGCCAGCAGCACGAGGGGGGGGCGCGATGGCTACACCTTC

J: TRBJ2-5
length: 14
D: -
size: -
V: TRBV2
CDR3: CASSGGLYQETQYF
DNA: TGTGCCAGCAGTGGAGGGCTTTACCAAGAGACCCAGTACTTC

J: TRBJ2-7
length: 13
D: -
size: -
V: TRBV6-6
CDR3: CASSSDRNYEQYF
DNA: TGTGCCAGCAGTTCGGACAGAAACTACGAGCAGTACTTC

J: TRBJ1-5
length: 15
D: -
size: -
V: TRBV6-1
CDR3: CASSEPHGSNQPQHF
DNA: TGTGCCAGCAGTGAACCGCACGGTTCCAATCAGCCCCAGCATTTT

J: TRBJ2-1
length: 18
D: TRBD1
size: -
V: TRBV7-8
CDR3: CASSLTSGQGVAHNEQFF
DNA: TGTGCCAGCAGCCTCACCTCCGGACAGGGGGTAGCCCACAATGAGCAGTTCTTC

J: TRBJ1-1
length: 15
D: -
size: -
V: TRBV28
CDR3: CASRSASGLNTEAFF
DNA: TGTGCCAGCAGAAGTGCCAGTGGTCTGAACACTGAAGCTTTCTTT

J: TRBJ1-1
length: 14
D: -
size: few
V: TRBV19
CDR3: CASSIAPRNTEAFF
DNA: TGTGCCAGTAGTATAGCCCCCCGGAACACTGAAGCTTTCTTT

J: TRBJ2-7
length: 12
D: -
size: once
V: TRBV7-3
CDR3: CASSFPSPGQYF
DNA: TGTGCCAGCAGCTTTCCATCCCCCGGGCAGTACTTC

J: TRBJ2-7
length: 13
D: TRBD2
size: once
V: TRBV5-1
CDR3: CASSAAGGVEQYF
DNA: TGCGCCAGCAGCGCGGCGGGGGGGGTGGAGCAGTACTTC

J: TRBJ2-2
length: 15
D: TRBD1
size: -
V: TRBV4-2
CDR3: CASSRPGQGAGELFF
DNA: TGTGCCAGCAGCCGTCCGGGACAGGGGGCCGGGGAGCTGTTTTTT

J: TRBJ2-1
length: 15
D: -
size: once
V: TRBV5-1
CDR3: CASSPDMTGLNEQFF
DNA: TGCGCCAGCAGCCCCGATATGACAGGACTCAATGAGCAGTTCTTC

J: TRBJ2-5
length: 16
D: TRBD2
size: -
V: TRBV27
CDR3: CASSLSLAGLQETQYF
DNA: TGTGCCAGCAGTTTATCACTAGCGGGTTTACAAGAGACCCAGTACTTC

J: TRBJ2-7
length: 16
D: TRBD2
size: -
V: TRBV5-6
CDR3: CASSLGTSGWTYEQYF
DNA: TGTGCCAGCAGCTTGGGCACTAGCGGGTGGACCTACGAGCAGTACTTC

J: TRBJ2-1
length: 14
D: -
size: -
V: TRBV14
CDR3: CASSQGLMDTVYFF
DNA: TGTGCCAGCAGCCAAGGATTGATGGACACGGTTTATTTCTTC

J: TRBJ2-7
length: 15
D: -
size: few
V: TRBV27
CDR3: CASSLSRLVSYEQYF
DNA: TGTGCCAGCAGTTTATCGAGGCTAGTCAGCTACGAGCAGTACTTC

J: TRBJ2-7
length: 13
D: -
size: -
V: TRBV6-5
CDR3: CASSLTVRYEQYF
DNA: TGTGCCAGCAGTTTAACCGTCAGATACGAGCAGTACTTC

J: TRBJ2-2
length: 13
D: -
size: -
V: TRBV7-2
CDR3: CASSPTIYGELFF
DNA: TGTGCCAGCAGCCCCACGATCTACGGGGAGCTGTTTTTT

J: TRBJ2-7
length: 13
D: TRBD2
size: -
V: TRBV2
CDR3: CASGSGAPYEQYF
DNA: TGTGCCAGCGGGAGCGGGGCCCCCTACGAGCAGTACTTC

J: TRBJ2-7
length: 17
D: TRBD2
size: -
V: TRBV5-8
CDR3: CASSLERGSGSVHEQYF
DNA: TGTGCCAGCAGCTTGGAGAGGGGTAGCGGGAGTGTCCACGAGCAGTACTTC

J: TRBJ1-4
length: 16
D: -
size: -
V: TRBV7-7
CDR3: CASSLARGGAGEKLFF
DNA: TGTGCCAGCAGCTTAGCGAGGGGGGGCGCGGGAGAAAAACTGTTTTTT

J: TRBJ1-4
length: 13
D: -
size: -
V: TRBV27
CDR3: CASRWTRDEKLFF
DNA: TGTGCCAGCAGGTGGACAAGGGATGAAAAACTGTTTTTT

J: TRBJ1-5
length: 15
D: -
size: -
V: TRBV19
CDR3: CASSIVQGSNQPQHF
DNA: TGTGCCAGTAGTATAGTACAGGGAAGCAATCAGCCCCAGCATTTT

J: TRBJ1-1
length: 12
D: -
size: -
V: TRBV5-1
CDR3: CASSEAHTEAFF
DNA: TGCGCCAGCAGCGAAGCACACACTGAAGCTTTCTTT

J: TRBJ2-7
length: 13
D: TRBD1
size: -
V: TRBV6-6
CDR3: CAIKGAGSNEQYF
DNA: TGTGCCATCAAGGGGGCAGGGTCGAACGAGCAGTACTTC

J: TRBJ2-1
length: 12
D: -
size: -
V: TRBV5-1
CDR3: CASSLVGDEQFF
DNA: TGCGCCAGCAGCTTGGTCGGAGATGAGCAGTTCTTC

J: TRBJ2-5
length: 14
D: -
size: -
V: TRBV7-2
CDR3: CASRGASWQETQYF
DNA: TGTGCCAGCCGGGGAGCTTCGTGGCAAGAGACCCAGTACTTC

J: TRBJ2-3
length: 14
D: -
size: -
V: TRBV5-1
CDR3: CASSLGRPSDTQYF
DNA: TGCGCCAGCAGCTTAGGGAGGCCTTCAGATACGCAGTATTTT

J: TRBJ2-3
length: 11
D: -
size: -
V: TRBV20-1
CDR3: CSAKDVDTQYF
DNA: TGCAGTGCTAAAGACGTAGATACGCAGTATTTT

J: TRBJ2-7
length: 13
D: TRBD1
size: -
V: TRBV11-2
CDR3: CASSAGTGYEQYF
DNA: TGTGCCAGCAGCGCGGGGACAGGCTACGAGCAGTACTTC

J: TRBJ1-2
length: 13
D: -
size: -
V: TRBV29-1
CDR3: CSVGTTTNYGYTF
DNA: TGCAGCGTGGGGACTACTACTAACTATGGCTACACCTTC

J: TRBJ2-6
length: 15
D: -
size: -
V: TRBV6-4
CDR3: CASSVQSSGANVLTF
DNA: TGTGCCAGCAGTGTACAGAGCTCTGGGGCCAACGTCCTGACTTTC

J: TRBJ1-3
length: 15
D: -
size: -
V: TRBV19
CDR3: CASSPTQGWGNTIYF
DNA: TGTGCCAGTAGTCCTACACAGGGCTGGGGAAACACCATATATTTT

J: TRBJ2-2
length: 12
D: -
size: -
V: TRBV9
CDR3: CASSVNGGGLFF
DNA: TGTGCCAGCAGCGTAAACGGTGGAGGGCTGTTTTTT

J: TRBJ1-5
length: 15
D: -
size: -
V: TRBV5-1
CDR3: CASSLDGRAEQPQHF
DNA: TGCGCCAGCAGCTTGGATGGCAGGGCGGAACAGCCCCAGCATTTT

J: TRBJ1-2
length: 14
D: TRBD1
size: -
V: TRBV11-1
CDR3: CASSLLGQGNGYTF
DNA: TGTGCCAGCAGCCTGTTGGGACAGGGTAATGGCTACACCTTC

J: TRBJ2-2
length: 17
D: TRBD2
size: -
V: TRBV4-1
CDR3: CASSQRGGLLDTGELFF
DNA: TGCGCCAGCAGCCAGCGGGGGGGCCTATTGGACACCGGGGAGCTGTTTTTT

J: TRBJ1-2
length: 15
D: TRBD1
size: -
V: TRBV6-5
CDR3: CASNRNRGLAYGYTF
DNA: TGTGCCAGCAACCGGAACAGGGGGCTGGCCTATGGCTACACCTTC